The 31 T cell receptor beta chains reported below all come from one sample, sequenced in a study of shared clonotypes between healthy human individuals. Sequencing used immunoSEQ multiplex PCR; TCRdb keeps in-frame clones, though not all of them. The table lists around 700,000 clones, about three quarters of them singletons, with about 1.8% in the top ten. The sequencing sample was made of memory CD4+ T cells sorted from blood. As for subset: CD45RA-negative fraction. The receptors originated from a woman aged 25 to 39 in good health.

V is TRBV6-6 and J is TRBJ1-5; D might be TRBD1 (6 bases). CDR1 and CDR2 from the germline V gene are MNHNY and SVGAGI (reference sequence). The CDR3 is made up of 15 amino acids. Trimming took off 6 bases at V and 4 bases at J, with 16 bases between the two ends. The CDR3 coding sequence is TGTGCCAGCAGCGCCCTGCAGGGGCTAAATCAGCCCCAGCATTTT. Its translation is CASSALQGLNQPQHF.

On this clone: This sample also contains other DNA sequences that code for the same CDR3. The chain carries TRBV5-6 and TRBJ2-7; D is possibly TRBD2 (5 bases). CDR1 is SGHDT, CDR2 YYEEEE, per germline. The CDR3 is 14 residues long. With 0 bases removed from V and 3 bases from J, the gap between germline ends came to 10 bases. The CDR3 nucleotides are TGTGCCAGCAGCTTGGAGGGAGCATACTACGAGCAGTACTTC. It encodes CASSLEGAYYEQYF.

The rearrangement links TRBV7-9 to TRBJ1-4, with a tentative D call TRBD1 (6 bases). The CDR3 covers 14 residues. Germline V gene data show CDR1 as SEHNR and CDR2 as FQNEAQ (reference sequence). Trimming took off 0 bases at V and 8 bases at J, with 10 bases between the two ends. The CDR3: CASSLARGGEKLFF. Here the CDR3 DNA reads TGTGCCAGCAGCTTAGCCAGGGGAGGCGAAAAACTGTTTTTT. Full variable domain (outside the CDR3, taken from reference TRBV7-9 and TRBJ1-4): DTGVSQNPRHKITKRGQNVTFRCDPISEHNRLYWYRQTLGQGPEFLTYFQNEAQLEKSRLLSDRFSAERPKGSFSTLEIQRTEQGDSAMYLCASSLARGGEKLFFGSGTQLSVL.

This rearrangement joins TRBV12-2 to TRBJ1-5; no check of the table's D call, TRBD1, against the DNA was made. TRBV12-2 is noted as a pseudogene. The CDR3 is made up of 16 amino acids. The CDR3 is CASPDTGHSPGKPQHF. The CDR3 DNA follows: TGTGCAAGTCCCGATACGGGACACTCACCGGGGAAGCCCCAGCATTTT.

The V call is TRBV28, the J call TRBJ1-5; perhaps TRBD1 as D (5 bases). The V gene lost 7 bases and the J gene lost 1 base, with 17 bases spanning the gap. CDR1 and CDR2 (germline): MDHEN, SYDVKM. This CDR3 is built from 16 residues. CDR3 loop: CASIPRGGSSNQPQHF. For the CDR3, the DNA is TGTGCCAGCATCCCCCGGGGGGGGTCGAGCAATCAGCCCCAGCATTTT.

V and J are TRBV15 and TRBJ2-6; the D gene is possibly TRBD2 (6 bases). The CDR3 is made up of 17 amino acids. Trimming took off 0 bases at V and 0 bases at J, with 9 bases between the two ends. The germline V gene has CDR1 LNHNV and CDR2 YYDKDF (reference sequence). CDR3 sequence reads: CATSREGLSSGANVLTF. CDR3 in DNA: TGTGCCACCAGCAGAGAGGGACTTAGCTCTGGGGCCAACGTCCTGACTTTC. Full variable domain (missing parts from reference TRBV15 and TRBJ2-6): DAMVIQNPRYQVTQFGKPVTLSCSQTLNHNVMYWYQQKSSQAPKLLFHYYDKDFNNEADTPDNFQSRRPNTSFCFLDIRSPGLGDTAMYLCATSREGLSSGANVLTFGAGSRLTVL.

J is TRBJ2-7 and V is TRBV4-2; D not certain. Germline values: CDR1 LGHNA, CDR2 YNFKEQ. The CDR3 is 14 residues long. V was clipped by 0 bases and J by 1 base, with 7 bases between them. Here the CDR3 reads CASSQEAESYEQYF. Written as DNA, the CDR3 is TGTGCCAGCAGCCAAGAGGCGGAATCCTACGAGCAGTACTTC.

V gene TRBV19 combines with J gene TRBJ1-6; D gene ambiguous. CDR3 length: 13 residues. In germline, CDR1 is LNHDA, CDR2 SQIVND (reference sequence). The V end was cut by 7 bases, the J end by 8 bases, with 12 bases between. CDR3 region: CASTRATHSPLHF. CDR3 coding DNA: TGTGCCAGTACCCGGGCCACTCATTCACCCCTCCACTTT.

The chain links TRBV28 to TRBJ2-1; 12 bases align to TRBD1. Germline CDR1 reads MDHEN; CDR2 reads SYDVKM. The CDR3 is 13 residues long. The J segment lost 8 bases and the V segment lost 8 bases, leaving 4 bases of the junction unmatched. The CDR3: CASRDRGRYEQFF. The CDR3 DNA follows: TGTGCCAGCCGGGACAGGGGGCGGTATGAGCAGTTCTTC. The complete variable domain, with remaining parts taken from reference TRBV28 and TRBJ2-1, reads DVKVTQSSRYLVKRTGEKVFLECVQDMDHENMFWYRQDPGLGLRLIYFSYDVKMKEKGDIPEGYSVSREKKERFSLILESASTNQTSMYLCASRDRGRYEQFFGPGTRLTVL.

Turning to this clone: Other DNA variants within this sample encode the same CDR3. The rearrangement uses TRBV6-1 and TRBJ2-1, with 9 bases matching TRBD2. CDR1 and CDR2 from the germline V gene are MNHNS and SASEGT. Trimming at V came to 6 bases and at J to 6 bases, leaving 9 bases not matched to a gene. The CDR3 runs to 15 residues. CDR3 in amino acids: CASSEIAGVGNEQFF. Here the CDR3 DNA reads TGTGCCAGCAGCGAAATAGCGGGAGTCGGCAATGAGCAGTTCTTC.

J is TRBJ2-2 and V is TRBV7-2; 8 positions agree with TRBD2. Germline V gene lookup returns CDR1 SGHTA and CDR2 FQGNSA. The CDR3 loop spans 16 amino acids. The ends lost 2 bases at V and 7 bases at J; junction bases unmatched: 9. The CDR3 bases are TGTGCCAGCAGCTTACAAGCTAGCGGGTATGGCGGGGAGCTGTTTTTT. Translating it yields CASSLQASGYGGELFF.

The chain joins TRBV6-1 to TRBJ2-5; D is undetermined. The V and J ends lost 3 bases and 5 bases respectively, with 10 bases between them. The CDR3 is 13 amino acids. Germline-derived CDR1 and CDR2 are MNHNS and SASEGT. CDR3 in DNA: TGTGCCAGCAGTGACGTGTTGAGGGAGACCCAGTACTTC. The encoded protein is CASSDVLRETQYF.

The chain couples TRBV5-1 to TRBJ2-3; unclear D gene. Trimming removed 4 bases at V and 0 bases at J, with 6 bases between. The CDR3 spans 13 residues. In germline, CDR1 is SGHRS, CDR2 YFSETQ. The CDR3 sequence: CASSHPSTDTQYF. The DNA of the CDR3 is TGCGCCAGCAGCCATCCTAGCACAGATACGCAGTATTTT.

This chain links TRBV7-6 with TRBJ1-2; 8 bases line up with TRBD1. In germline, CDR1 is SGHVS, CDR2 FNYEAQ. The J segment lost 8 bases and the V segment lost 5 bases, leaving 10 bases of the junction unmatched. The CDR3 runs 14 residues. This CDR3 reads CASSKTGDLGGYTF. The CDR3 DNA sequence: TGTGCCAGCAGCAAGACAGGGGATCTGGGAGGCTACACCTTC.

This clone occurred a few times. The chain recombines TRBV7-8 with TRBJ1-1; 7 nucleotides match TRBD1. This CDR3 region has 16 residues. Germline V lookup: CDR1 SGHVS, CDR2 FQNEAQ. Germline trimming cut 3 bases from V and 0 bases from J; bases unmatched to any gene: 7. CDR3 DNA sequence: TGTGCCAGCAGCTTGACAGGGAGTCTCGTGAACACTGAAGCTTTCTTT. Translated, it gives CASSLTGSLVNTEAFF.

The rearrangement uses TRBV30 and TRBJ1-5; the match to TRBD1 covers 10 bases. J was trimmed by 1 base and V by 3 bases; bases with no gene match: 12. Germline V lookup: CDR1 GTSNPN, CDR2 SVGIG (reference sequence). This CDR3 is 18 amino acids long. Written as DNA, the CDR3 is TGTGCCTGGAGCCCCCTGACAGGGGGCGGAGGAAGCAATCAGCCCCAGCATTTT. Amino acid sequence: CAWSPLTGGGGSNQPQHF.

This sequence joins TRBV29-1 and TRBJ1-3, with D possibly TRBD1 on 6 matching bases. This CDR3 spans 14 amino acids. Trimming removed 3 bases at V and 4 bases at J, with 13 bases between. The germline V gene has CDR1 SQVTM and CDR2 ANQGSEA. The CDR3 DNA sequence: TGCAGCGTTGATAAGGGGGTAACGGGAAACACCATATATTTT. It specifies CSVDKGVTGNTIYF.

This rearrangement joins TRBV28 to TRBJ1-2, with D perhaps TRBD1 (6 bases). Trimming stripped 1 base from V and 7 bases from J, with 16 bases between. Looked up from germline, CDR1 is MDHEN and CDR2 is SYDVKM. CDR3 length: 15 amino acids. CDR3 residues: CASSLSPGGVSGYTF. The DNA of the CDR3 is TGTGCCAGCAGTTTATCGCCCGGGGGCGTAAGTGGCTACACCTTC.

The chain employs TRBV5-1 and TRBJ1-1; no clear D. The CDR3 spans 14 residues. Trimming shortened V by 1 base and J by 3 bases, and 10 bases separated the two germline ends. The germline gives CDR1 SGHRS, CDR2 YFSETQ. The CDR3 here is CASSLLGLYTEAFF. The CDR3 coding sequence is TGCGCCAGCAGCTTGCTCGGACTCTACACTGAAGCTTTCTTT.

This chain links TRBV6-5 with TRBJ1-6, with no clear D. CDR3 size: 15 residues. CDR1 and CDR2 from the germline V gene are MNHEY and SVGAGI. Trimming took off 0 bases at V and 10 bases at J, with 13 bases between the two ends. The CDR3 DNA reads TGTGCCAGCAGTTACTCAGTCGAGCGAGGGTCACCCCTCCACTTT. Translation gives CASSYSVERGSPLHF.

The CDR3 spells CASSLTGGRTDTQYF. The CDR3 DNA is TGTGCCAGCAGCTTAACGGGAGGGCGCACAGATACGCAGTATTTT. The chain is built from TRBV7-3 and TRBJ2-3; 7 bases line up with TRBD2. The CDR3 is 15 residues long. Germline-derived CDR1 and CDR2 are SGHTA and FQGTGA. Trimming at V came to 0 bases and at J to 1 base, leaving 1 base not matched to a gene.

V usage is TRBV30 and J usage is TRBJ2-5; unclear D gene. The CDR3 runs to 12 residues. V dropped 0 bases and J dropped 5 bases, with 7 bases sitting between them. Germline V gene lookup returns CDR1 GTSNPN and CDR2 SVGIG (reference sequence). The CDR3: CAWSVARETQYF. The DNA for the CDR3 is TGTGCCTGGAGTGTAGCACGCGAGACCCAGTACTTC.

The chain is built from TRBV29-1 and TRBJ2-5; tentatively, D is TRBD2 (6 bases). Trimming took 4 bases from V and 2 from J, leaving 14 bases between them. Germline V CDR1 and CDR2: SQVTM, ANQGSEA. There are 14 residues in the CDR3. CDR3 amino acids: CSVGVPSGQETQYF. The CDR3, as DNA: TGCAGCGTTGGGGTCCCCAGCGGGCAAGAGACCCAGTACTTC.

This rearrangement joins TRBV27 to TRBJ1-1, with D perhaps matching TRBD1 (5 bases). CDR3 size: 15 residues. The V and J ends lost 6 bases and 1 base respectively, with 15 bases between them. Germline CDR1 MNHEY, CDR2 SMNVEV (reference sequence). The CDR3 sequence is CASSPHRSPNTEAFF. The CDR3 nucleotides read TGTGCCAGCAGCCCCCACAGGTCCCCGAACACTGAAGCTTTCTTT.

This sequence joins TRBV6-6 and TRBJ1-1; 7 bases match TRBD1. After removal of 5 bases from V and 11 bases from J, the junction contained 8 bases not matched to a gene. Germline CDR1 is MNHNY and CDR2 is SVGAGI (reference sequence). This CDR3 is 12 amino acids long. Written as DNA, the CDR3 is TGTGCCAGCAGTAATACAGGGGACCTGGCTTTCTTT. Its translation is CASSNTGDLAFF.

The J gene is TRBJ1-1, the V gene TRBV19; possibly TRBD1 for D (6 bases). Trimming left V 9 bases short and J 7 bases short, with 27 bases between. The CDR3 is 16 amino acids. Germline CDR1 and CDR2: LNHDA and SQIVND (reference sequence). CDR3 bases: TGTGCCAGCTTCCCGGGACACCAGTTTGTGTGGTTTGAAGCTTTCTTT. This translates into CASFPGHQFVWFEAFF. Using reference TRBV19 and TRBJ1-1 for the parts outside the CDR3, the full variable domain is DGGITQSPKYLFRKEGQNVTLSCEQNLNHDAMYWYRQDPGQGLRLIYYSQIVNDFQKGDIAEGYSVSREKKESFPLTVTSAQKNPTAFYLCASFPGHQFVWFEAFFGQGTRLTVV.

The V gene is TRBV2, the J gene TRBJ1-5; 8 bases agree with TRBD1. After removal of 9 bases from V and 5 bases from J, the junction contained 6 bases not matched to a gene. Germline V CDR1 and CDR2: SNHLY, FYNNEI. The CDR3 sequence is 13 residues long. As DNA, the CDR3 is TGTGCCAGTGAACAGGGGGTAGATCAGCCCCAGCATTTT. The encoded protein is CASEQGVDQPQHF.

The chain joins TRBV6-1 to TRBJ2-7; 7 bases align to TRBD1. The germline CDR1 and CDR2 sequences are MNHNS and SASEGT. Trimming removed 8 bases from V and 4 bases from J; junction bases left unmatched: 5. This CDR3 region has 12 residues. This CDR3 reads CASGTVVYEQYF. Here the CDR3 DNA reads TGTGCCAGCGGGACAGTCGTTTACGAGCAGTACTTC.

The chain joins TRBV5-4 to TRBJ2-1; 8 positions match TRBD2. CDR3 length equals 15 residues. V trimming: 0 bases; J trimming: 2 bases; junction bases outside the gene matches: 1. Germline CDR1 is SGHNT and CDR2 is YYREEE (reference sequence). The CDR3 reads CASSLDGGAYNEQFF. The CDR3 bases are TGTGCCAGCAGCTTGGACGGGGGGGCCTACAATGAGCAGTTCTTC.

The table lists this clone with a few counts. This chain joins TRBV7-2 and TRBJ2-1; D is unclear. Germline CDR1 SGHTA, CDR2 FQGNSA. Trimming took off 0 bases at V and 10 bases at J, with 4 bases between the two ends. The CDR3 runs to 11 residues. CDR3 sequence (DNA): TGTGCCAGCAGCTTAGCGCGGGAGCAGTTCTTC. This gives the protein CASSLAREQFF.

This clone was seen many times. This sample includes further DNA sequences coding for the same CDR3. The chain joins TRBV5-1 to TRBJ2-2; D is undetermined. Trimming stripped 2 bases from V and 5 bases from J, with 10 bases between. This CDR3 is built from 14 residues. Looked up from germline, CDR1 is SGHRS and CDR2 is YFSETQ. This chain's CDR3 is CASSFQAGTGELFF. The CDR3 bases are TGCGCCAGCAGCTTCCAAGCCGGTACCGGGGAGCTGTTTTTT. Filled out from reference TRBV5-1 and TRBJ2-2, the complete variable domain reads KAGVTQTPRYLIKTRGQQVTLSCSPISGHRSVSWYQQTPGQGLQFLFEYFSETQRNKGNFPGRFSGRQFSNSRSEMNVSTLELGDSALYLCASSFQAGTGELFFGEGSRLTVL.